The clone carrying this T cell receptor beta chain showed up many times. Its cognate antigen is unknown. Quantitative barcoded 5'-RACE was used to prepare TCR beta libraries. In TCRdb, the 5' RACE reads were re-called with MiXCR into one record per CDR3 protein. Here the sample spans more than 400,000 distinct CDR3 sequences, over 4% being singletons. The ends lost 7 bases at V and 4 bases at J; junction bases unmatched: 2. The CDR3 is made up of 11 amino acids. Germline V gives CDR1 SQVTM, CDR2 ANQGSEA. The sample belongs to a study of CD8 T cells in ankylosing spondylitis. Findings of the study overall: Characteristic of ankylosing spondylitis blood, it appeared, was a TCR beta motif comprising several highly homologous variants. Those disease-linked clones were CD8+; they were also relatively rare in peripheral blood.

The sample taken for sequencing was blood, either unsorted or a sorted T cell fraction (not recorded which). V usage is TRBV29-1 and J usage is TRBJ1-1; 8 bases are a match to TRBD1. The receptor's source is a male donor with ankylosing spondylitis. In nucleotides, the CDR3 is TGCAGCGGTGACAGGGGCACTGAAGCTTTCTTT. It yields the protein CSGDRGTEAFF.